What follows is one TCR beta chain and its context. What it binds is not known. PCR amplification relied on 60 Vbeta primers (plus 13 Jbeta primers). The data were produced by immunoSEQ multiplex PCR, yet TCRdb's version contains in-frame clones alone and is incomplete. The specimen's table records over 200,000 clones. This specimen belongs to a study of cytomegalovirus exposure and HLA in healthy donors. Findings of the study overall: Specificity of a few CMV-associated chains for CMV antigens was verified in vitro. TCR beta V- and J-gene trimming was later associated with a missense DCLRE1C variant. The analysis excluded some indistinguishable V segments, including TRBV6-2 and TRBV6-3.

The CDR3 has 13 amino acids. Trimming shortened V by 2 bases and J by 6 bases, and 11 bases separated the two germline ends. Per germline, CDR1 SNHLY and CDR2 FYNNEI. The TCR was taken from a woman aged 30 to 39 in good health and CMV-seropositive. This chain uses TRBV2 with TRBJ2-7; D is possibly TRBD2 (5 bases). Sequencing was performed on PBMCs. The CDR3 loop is CASSERASGEQYF. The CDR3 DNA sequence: TGTGCCAGCAGTGAAAGGGCGAGCGGCGAGCAGTACTTC.